This T cell receptor beta chain was found in a study of tumor-infiltrating lymphocytes in primary liver carcinoma (dated by TCRdb to about 2017). Broadly, across the study: The five patients, three men and two women aged 30 to 69 years, had hepatocellular carcinoma (four) or combined HCC and intrahepatic cholangiocarcinoma (one). The five patients had tumors staged T1-T3 N0M0, with maximum diameters ranging from about 4 to 11 cm. Roughly 3.5 to 8 million productive TCRbeta reads were obtained per sample, and no significant difference in read depth was found between tissue types. For each liver tumor, the study sampled five regions along with adjacent normal tissue and blood, and applied TCRbeta repertoire sequencing, expression microarrays and whole-exome sequencing. A total of 35 or so specimens from 5 patients went through TCRbeta repertoire sequencing, namely 25 tumor regions, 5 adjacent noncancerous liver tissues and 5 peripheral blood samples. The approximately 24 tumor region samples were profiled with Agilent mRNA microarrays so that TCRbeta repertoire diversity could be related to the local molecular phenotype. Technical replicate repertoires showed high reproducibility, with mean shared-clone rates about 0.86 and correlation coefficients above 0.95.

Results the study describes overall, beyond this receptor: Only about 7.5-25% of top clones were found in all five regions of a tumor, suggesting spatial heterogeneity of tumor-infiltrating T cells. The study included only five patients, and the authors note findings should be validated in a larger study. Only the TCR beta chain was sequenced, which likely underestimates true repertoire diversity because unpaired alpha chains were not captured. Comparison of CD4+ and CD8+ T cell repertoires was precluded by the use of bulk unsorted samples. The top 250 clones accounted for a significantly greater share of the repertoire in tumors than in blood (p = 0.039). Repertoire overlap was higher between tumor regions (mean around 36%) than tumor-adjacent (approximately 17%) or tumor-blood (14%) pairs, consistent with antigen-driven expansion.

Starting from 500 to 650 ng total RNA, TCRbeta-specific cDNA was produced by reverse transcription with a constant-region primer and ProtoScript II reverse transcriptase. TCRbeta libraries were built with three nested multiplex PCR rounds, a slightly modified ARM-PCR procedure. A final 25-cycle PCR with Deep VentR polymerase added sample barcodes and Illumina adapters. Before sequencing, amplicons between 200 and 500 bp were purified from gel using a QIAquick gel extraction kit. An Illumina HiSeq 2500 was used to sequence the TCRbeta amplicons with 250-bp paired-end reads. The study's processing was this. To recover full CDR3 sequences, reads were quality-trimmed using Trimmomatic v0.33 and paired reads were then merged using FLASH v1.2.11. V, D and J germline segments were assigned to the rearranged TCRbeta sequences by MiGEC v1.2.1b. Clonotype statistics and Shannon-Wiener diversity indices were calculated with VDJtools v1.0.0. Except for diversity analysis, only each sample's 250 most abundant clonotypes were used in subsequent analyses to reduce sampling bias. Starting from the raw public reads, TCRdb applied fastp trimming at Q25, assembled clones with MiXCR and retained in-frame beta chains. A single entry per CDR3 protein holds the most common genes and DNA from its merged rows. The V and J calls shown here were made by TCRdb, not taken from the authors' results. The sample data list some 100,000 distinct CDR3 sequences, and 65% to 75% of these were observed just once. The top ten hold 9.5% to 15% of the sample.

In this sample, this clonotype turned up once. The antigen it recognizes is unknown. Because it lacks the conserved phenylalanine or tryptophan at the end, this CDR3 is likely a read error. Without any cell sorting, total RNA and DNA were extracted together from approximately 20-30 mg of bulk tissue using the AllPrep DNA/RNA mini kit. Surgical resection was performed in China between November 2015 and March 2016 on a handful of patients with histopathologically diagnosed primary liver carcinoma. Chronic HBV infection was present in the patients, and the patients were treatment-naive at sampling. Five spatially separated regions were sampled per tumor: superior, inferior, left-lateral and right-lateral poles, plus the tumor centre. Histological examination found more than 80% viable tumor cells in every tumor sample. Fresh tumor and adjacent tissue pieces were bisected, with one half stored in RNAlater at -80 degrees C and the other half sent for histology.

This sequence was found in a woman aged 55 to 70 with primary liver carcinoma and hepatitis B virus infection. The sequenced sample consisted of liver tumor tissue from sampling region 2. Read against the paper, the sample's cell subset or site label means: tumor region T2, inferior pole.

The CDR3 reads CASTVQGAGYEQYI. The sequenced DNA is TGTGCCAGCACGGTGCAGGGGGCTGGTTACGAGCAGTACATC. The V gene is TRBV28 and the J gene is TRBJ2-7, with 8 central nucleotides matching TRBD1. Trimming takes 7 bases off V and 4 bases off J; junction bases not matched to a gene: 9. The CDR3 region is 14 residues in length, termini included. Of all the DNA, just the CDR3 is kept, 42 bases in frame from base 1. CDR1 and CDR2 are drawn from the germline V gene: MDHEN, SYDVKM.